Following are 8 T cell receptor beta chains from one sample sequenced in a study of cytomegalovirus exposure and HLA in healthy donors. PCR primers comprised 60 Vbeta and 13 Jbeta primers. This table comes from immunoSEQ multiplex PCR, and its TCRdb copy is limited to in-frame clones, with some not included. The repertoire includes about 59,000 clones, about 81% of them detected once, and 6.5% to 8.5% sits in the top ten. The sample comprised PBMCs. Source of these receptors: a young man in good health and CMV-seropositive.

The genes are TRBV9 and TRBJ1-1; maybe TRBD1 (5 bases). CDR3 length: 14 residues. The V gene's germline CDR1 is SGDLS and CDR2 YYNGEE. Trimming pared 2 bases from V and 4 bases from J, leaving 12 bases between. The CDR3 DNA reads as TGTGCCAGCAGCGTTGGCAGGGAGGGCACTGAAGCTTTCTTT. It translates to CASSVGREGTEAFF.

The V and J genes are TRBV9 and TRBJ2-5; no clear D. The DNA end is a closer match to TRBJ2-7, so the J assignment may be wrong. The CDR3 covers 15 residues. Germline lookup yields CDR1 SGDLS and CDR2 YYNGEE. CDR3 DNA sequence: TGTGCCAGCAGCGTTCACTCTGCGAGCTCCTACGAGCAGTACTTC. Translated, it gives CASSVHSASSYEQYF.

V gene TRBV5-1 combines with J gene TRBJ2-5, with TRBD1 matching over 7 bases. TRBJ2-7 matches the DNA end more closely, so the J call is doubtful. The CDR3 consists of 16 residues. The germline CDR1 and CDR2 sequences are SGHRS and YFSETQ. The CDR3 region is CASTPFDRDRDYEQYF. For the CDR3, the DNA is TGCGCCAGCACTCCCTTTGACCGGGACAGAGACTACGAGCAGTACTTC.

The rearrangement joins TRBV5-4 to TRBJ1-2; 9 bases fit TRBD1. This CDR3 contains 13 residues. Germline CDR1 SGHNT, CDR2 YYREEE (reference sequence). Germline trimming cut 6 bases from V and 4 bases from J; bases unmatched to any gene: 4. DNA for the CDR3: TGTGCCAGCACAACAGGGGGCGCCTATGGCTACACCTTC. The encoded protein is CASTTGGAYGYTF.

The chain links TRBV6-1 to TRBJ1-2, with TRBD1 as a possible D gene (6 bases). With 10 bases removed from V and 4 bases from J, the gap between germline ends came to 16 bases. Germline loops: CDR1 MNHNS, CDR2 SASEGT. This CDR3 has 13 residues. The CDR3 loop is CATRGVGGYGYTF. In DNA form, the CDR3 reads TGTGCCACCCGGGGGGTAGGGGGCTATGGCTACACCTTC.

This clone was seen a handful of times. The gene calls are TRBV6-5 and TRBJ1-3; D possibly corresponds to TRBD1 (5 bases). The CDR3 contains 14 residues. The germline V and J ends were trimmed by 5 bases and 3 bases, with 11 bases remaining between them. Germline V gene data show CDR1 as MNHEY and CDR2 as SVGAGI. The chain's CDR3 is CASSPRDGGNTIYF. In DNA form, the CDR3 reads TGTGCCAGCAGTCCCAGGGATGGTGGAAACACCATATATTTT.

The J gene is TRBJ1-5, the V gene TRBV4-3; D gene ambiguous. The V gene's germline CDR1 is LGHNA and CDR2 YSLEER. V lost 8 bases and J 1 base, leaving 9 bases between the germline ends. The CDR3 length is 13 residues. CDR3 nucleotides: TGCGCCAGCTCACCGCGGAGCAATCAGCCCCAGCATTTT. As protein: CASSPRSNQPQHF.

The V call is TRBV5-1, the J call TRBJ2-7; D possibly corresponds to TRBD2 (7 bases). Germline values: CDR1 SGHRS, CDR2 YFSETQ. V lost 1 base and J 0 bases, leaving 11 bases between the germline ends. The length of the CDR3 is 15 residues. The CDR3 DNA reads TGCGCCAGCAGCTTGAGAGGGGGGGGCTCCTACGAGCAGTACTTC. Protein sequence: CASSLRGGGSYEQYF.